These 6 T cell receptor beta chains share one sample of origin, sequenced in a study of cytomegalovirus exposure and HLA in healthy donors. The PCR contained 60 Vbeta and 13 Jbeta primers. The assay was immunoSEQ multiplex PCR, and TCRdb's table has in-frame clones only and misses some. The sample totals about 140,000 clones. The sequenced material came from PBMCs. These receptor sequences come from a woman younger than 30 in good health and CMV-seronegative.

The gene calls are TRBV28 and TRBJ1-6, with D perhaps TRBD1 (5 bases). Trimming took 4 bases from V and 8 from J, leaving 15 bases between them. The V gene's germline CDR1 is MDHEN and CDR2 SYDVKM. The CDR3 has 15 residues. As DNA, the CDR3 is TGTGCCAGCAGTTCTCCGACAGTAGGGCATTCACCCCTCCACTTT. It encodes CASSSPTVGHSPLHF.

This chain links TRBV9 with TRBJ2-6, with 9 bases fitting TRBD1. V shed 0 bases, J shed 1 base, and the junction held 5 bases outside the gene matches. This CDR3 region has 18 residues. From germline, CDR1 is SGDLS and CDR2 YYNGEE. Here the CDR3 DNA reads TGTGCCAGCAGCGTAGGGGACAGGGTGTTGTCTGGGGCCAACGTCCTGACTTTC. As protein: CASSVGDRVLSGANVLTF.

For the CDR3, the DNA is TGTGCCAGCCAAATAGCGGGAGCGATCACAGATACGCAGTATTTT. This gives the protein CASQIAGAITDTQYF. V and J are TRBV11-2 and TRBJ2-3; 9 nucleotides agree with TRBD2. Germline V gene lookup returns CDR1 SGHAT and CDR2 FQNNGV. After removal of 8 bases from V and 2 bases from J, the junction contained 8 bases not matched to a gene. CDR3 length: 15 amino acids.

V is TRBV19 and J is TRBJ2-1, with a tentative D call TRBD2 (6 bases). V was pared by 4 bases and J by 4 bases, with 20 bases between. The CDR3 sequence is 17 residues long. CDR1 LNHDA and CDR2 SQIVND come from the germline V gene (reference sequence). CDR3 protein: CASSTRPLSGPYNEQFF. The DNA for the CDR3 is TGTGCCAGTAGTACACGACCGTTAAGCGGGCCTTACAATGAGCAGTTCTTC.

The chain recombines TRBV15 with TRBJ2-7, with D perhaps TRBD2 (6 bases). CDR1 is LNHNV, CDR2 YYDKDF, per germline (reference sequence). Trimming shortened V by 0 bases and J by 0 bases, and 15 bases separated the two germline ends. The CDR3 is 17 residues long. The CDR3 sequence: CATSRDRGGSTSYEQYF. The DNA for the CDR3 is TGTGCCACCAGCAGAGATCGTGGGGGGAGCACCTCCTACGAGCAGTACTTC.

The chain carries TRBV5-1 and TRBJ2-3; 10 nucleotides agree with TRBD1. Trimming at V came to 3 bases and at J to 4 bases, leaving 5 bases not matched to a gene. The germline V gene has CDR1 SGHRS and CDR2 YFSETQ. CDR3 length: 15 residues. The CDR3 spells CASSSDRGRSDTQYF. Here the CDR3 DNA reads TGCGCCAGCAGCTCCGACAGGGGGCGTTCAGATACGCAGTATTTT.